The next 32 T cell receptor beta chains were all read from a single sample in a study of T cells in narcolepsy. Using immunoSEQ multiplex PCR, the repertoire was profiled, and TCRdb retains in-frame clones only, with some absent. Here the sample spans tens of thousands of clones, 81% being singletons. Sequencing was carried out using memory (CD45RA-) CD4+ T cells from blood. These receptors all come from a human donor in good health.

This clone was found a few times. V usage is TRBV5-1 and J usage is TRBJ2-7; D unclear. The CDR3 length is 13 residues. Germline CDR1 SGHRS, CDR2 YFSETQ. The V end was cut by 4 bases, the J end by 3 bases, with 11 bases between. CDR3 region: CASSLPPVYEQYF. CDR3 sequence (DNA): TGCGCCAGCAGCCTGCCCCCGGTCTACGAGCAGTACTTC. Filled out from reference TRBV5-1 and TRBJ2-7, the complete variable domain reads KAGVTQTPRYLIKTRGQQVTLSCSPISGHRSVSWYQQTPGQGLQFLFEYFSETQRNKGNFPGRFSGRQFSNSRSEMNVSTLELGDSALYLCASSLPPVYEQYFGPGTRLTVT.

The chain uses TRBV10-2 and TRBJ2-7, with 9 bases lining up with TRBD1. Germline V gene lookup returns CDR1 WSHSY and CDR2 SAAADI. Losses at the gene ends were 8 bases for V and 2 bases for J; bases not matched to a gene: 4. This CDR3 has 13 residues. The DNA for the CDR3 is TGCGCCAGCGGGACAGGGTGGGCCTACGAGCAGTACTTC. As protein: CASGTGWAYEQYF.

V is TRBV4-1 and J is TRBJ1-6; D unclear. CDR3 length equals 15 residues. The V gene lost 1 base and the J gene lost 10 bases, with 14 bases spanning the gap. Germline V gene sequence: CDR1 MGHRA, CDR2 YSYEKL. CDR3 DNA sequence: TGCGCCAGCAGCCAAGCCGGATTTGTAGGGTCACCCCTCCACTTT. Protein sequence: CASSQAGFVGSPLHF.

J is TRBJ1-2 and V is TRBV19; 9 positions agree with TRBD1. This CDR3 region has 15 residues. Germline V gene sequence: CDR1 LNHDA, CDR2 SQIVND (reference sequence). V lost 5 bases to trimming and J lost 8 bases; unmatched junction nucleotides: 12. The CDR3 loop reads CASSLTTGGARGYTF. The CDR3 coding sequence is TGTGCCAGTAGTCTCACAACAGGGGGCGCGAGAGGCTACACCTTC.

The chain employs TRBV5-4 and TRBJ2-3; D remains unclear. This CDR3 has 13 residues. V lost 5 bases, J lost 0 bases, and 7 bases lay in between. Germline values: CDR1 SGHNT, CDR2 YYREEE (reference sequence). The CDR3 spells CASRESSTDTQYF. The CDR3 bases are TGTGCCAGCAGAGAGAGTAGCACAGATACGCAGTATTTT.

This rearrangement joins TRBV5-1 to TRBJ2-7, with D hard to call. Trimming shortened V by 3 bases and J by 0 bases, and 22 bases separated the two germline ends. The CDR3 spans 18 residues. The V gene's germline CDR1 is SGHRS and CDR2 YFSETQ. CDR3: CASSSIVGRHAHSYEQYF. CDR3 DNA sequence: TGCGCCAGCAGCTCGATTGTTGGTCGGCATGCTCACTCCTACGAGCAGTACTTC.

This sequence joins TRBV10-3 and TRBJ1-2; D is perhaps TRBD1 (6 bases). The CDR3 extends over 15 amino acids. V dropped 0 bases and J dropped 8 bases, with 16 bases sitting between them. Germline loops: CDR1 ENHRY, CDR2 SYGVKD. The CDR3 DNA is TGTGCCATCAGTGAGTCGGGCAGGACAGTTGAGGGCTACACCTTC. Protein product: CAISESGRTVEGYTF.

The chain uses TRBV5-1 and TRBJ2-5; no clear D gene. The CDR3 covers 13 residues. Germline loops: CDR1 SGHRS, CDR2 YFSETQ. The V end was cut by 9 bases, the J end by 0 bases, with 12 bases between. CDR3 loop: CATSGFHQETQYF. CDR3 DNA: TGCGCCACCTCCGGCTTCCACCAAGAGACCCAGTACTTC. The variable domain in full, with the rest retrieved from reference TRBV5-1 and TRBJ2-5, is KAGVTQTPRYLIKTRGQQVTLSCSPISGHRSVSWYQQTPGQGLQFLFEYFSETQRNKGNFPGRFSGRQFSNSRSEMNVSTLELGDSALYLCATSGFHQETQYFGPGTRLLVL.

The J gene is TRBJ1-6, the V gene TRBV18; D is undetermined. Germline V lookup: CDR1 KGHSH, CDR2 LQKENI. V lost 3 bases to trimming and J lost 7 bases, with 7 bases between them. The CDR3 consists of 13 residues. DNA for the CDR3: TGTGCCAGCTCACCCGGACTCAATTCACCCCTCCACTTT. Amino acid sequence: CASSPGLNSPLHF.

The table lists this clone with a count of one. CDR3 sequence reads: CASSLVGRGRNEQFF. The CDR3 bases are TGTGCCAGCAGCTTAGTGGGCAGGGGGAGAAATGAGCAGTTCTTC. The chain employs TRBV11-3 and TRBJ2-1; TRBD1 aligns across 7 bases. There are 15 residues in the CDR3. The trim removed 1 base at V and 7 bases at J, leaving 7 bases unmatched. Looked up from germline, CDR1 is SGHNT and CDR2 is YENEEA.

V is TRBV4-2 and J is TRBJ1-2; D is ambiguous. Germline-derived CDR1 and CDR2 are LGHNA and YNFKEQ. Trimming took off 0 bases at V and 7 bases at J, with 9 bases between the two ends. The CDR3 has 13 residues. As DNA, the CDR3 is TGTGCCAGCAGCCAAGAGGCATGGAGTGGCTACACCTTC. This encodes CASSQEAWSGYTF.

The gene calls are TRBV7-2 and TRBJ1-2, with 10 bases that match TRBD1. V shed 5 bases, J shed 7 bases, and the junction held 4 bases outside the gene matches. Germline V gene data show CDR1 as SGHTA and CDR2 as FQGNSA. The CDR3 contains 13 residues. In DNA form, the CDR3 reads TGTGCCAGCAGCCCCGGACAGGGGGTTGGCTACACCTTC. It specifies CASSPGQGVGYTF.

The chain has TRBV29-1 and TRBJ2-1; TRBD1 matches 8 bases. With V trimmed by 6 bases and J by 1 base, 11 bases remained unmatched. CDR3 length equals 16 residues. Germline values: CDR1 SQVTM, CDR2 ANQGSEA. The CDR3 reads CSVSRGRDRSYNEQFF. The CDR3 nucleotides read TGCAGCGTCTCCCGAGGGCGGGACAGGTCCTACAATGAGCAGTTCTTC.

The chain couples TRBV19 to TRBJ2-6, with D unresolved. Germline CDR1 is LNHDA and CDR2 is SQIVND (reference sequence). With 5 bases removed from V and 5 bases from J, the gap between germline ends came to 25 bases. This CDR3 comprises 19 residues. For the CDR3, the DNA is TGTGCCAGTAGTCCTATCTTGACAAAATCACAAAGTCGGGCCAACGTCCTGACTTTC. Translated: CASSPILTKSQSRANVLTF.

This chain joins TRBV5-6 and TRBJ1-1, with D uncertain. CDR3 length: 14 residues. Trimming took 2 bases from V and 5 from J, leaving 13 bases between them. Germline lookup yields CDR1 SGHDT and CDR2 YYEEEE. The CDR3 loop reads CASSLERVRTEAFF. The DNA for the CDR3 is TGTGCCAGCAGCTTAGAGAGGGTTAGAACTGAAGCTTTCTTT.

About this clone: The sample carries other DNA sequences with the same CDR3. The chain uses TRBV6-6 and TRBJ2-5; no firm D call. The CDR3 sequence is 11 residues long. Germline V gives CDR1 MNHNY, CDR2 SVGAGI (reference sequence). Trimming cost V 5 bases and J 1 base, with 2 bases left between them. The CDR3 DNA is TGTGCCAGCAGTCCCCAAGAGACCCAGTACTTC. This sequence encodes CASSPQETQYF.

CDR3 sequence: CASSPGGGRETQYF. CDR3 DNA: TGTGCCAGTAGTCCAGGGGGAGGAAGAGAGACCCAGTACTTC. The chain is built from TRBV19 and TRBJ2-5, with TRBD1 as a possible D gene (7 bases). Trimming stripped 5 bases from V and 4 bases from J, with 14 bases between. The CDR3 covers 14 residues. Germline V gene sequence: CDR1 LNHDA, CDR2 SQIVND (reference sequence).

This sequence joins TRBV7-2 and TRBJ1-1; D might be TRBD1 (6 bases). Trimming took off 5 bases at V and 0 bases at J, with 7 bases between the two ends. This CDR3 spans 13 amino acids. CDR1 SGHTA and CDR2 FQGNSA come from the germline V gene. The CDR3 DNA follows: TGTGCCAGCAGCCGGGACATGAACACTGAAGCTTTCTTT. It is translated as CASSRDMNTEAFF.

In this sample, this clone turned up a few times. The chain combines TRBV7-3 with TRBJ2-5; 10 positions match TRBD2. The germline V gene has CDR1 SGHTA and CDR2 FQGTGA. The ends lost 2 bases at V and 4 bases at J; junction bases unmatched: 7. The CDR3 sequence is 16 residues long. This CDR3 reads CASSLLSGGASETQYF. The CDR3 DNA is TGTGCCAGCAGCTTATTGAGCGGGGGGGCCTCAGAGACCCAGTACTTC. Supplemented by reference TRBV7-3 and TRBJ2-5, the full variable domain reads GAGVSQTPSNKVTEKGKYVELRCDPISGHTALYWYRQSLGQGPEFLIYFQGTGAADDSGLPNDRFFAVRPEGSVSTLKIQRTERGDSAVYLCASSLLSGGASETQYFGPGTRLLVL.

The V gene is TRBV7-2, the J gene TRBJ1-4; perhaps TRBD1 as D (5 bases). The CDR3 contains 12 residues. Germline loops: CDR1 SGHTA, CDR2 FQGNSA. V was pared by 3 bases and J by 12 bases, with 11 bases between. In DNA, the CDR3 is TGTGCCAGCAGCTTCCTAGACAGTCAACTGTTTTTT. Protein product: CASSFLDSQLFF.

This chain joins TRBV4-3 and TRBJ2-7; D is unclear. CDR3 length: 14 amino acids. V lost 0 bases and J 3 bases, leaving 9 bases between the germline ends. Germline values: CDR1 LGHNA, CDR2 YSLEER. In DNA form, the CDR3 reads TGCGCCAGCAGCCAAGATTTAAGCGACTACGAGCAGTACTTC. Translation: CASSQDLSDYEQYF.

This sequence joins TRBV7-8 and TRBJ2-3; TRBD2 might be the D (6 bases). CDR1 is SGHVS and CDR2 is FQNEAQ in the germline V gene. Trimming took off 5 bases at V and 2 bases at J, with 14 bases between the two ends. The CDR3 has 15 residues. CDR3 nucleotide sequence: TGTGCCAGCAGCGTGGCGGGGATAATCACAGATACGCAGTATTTT. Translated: CASSVAGIITDTQYF.

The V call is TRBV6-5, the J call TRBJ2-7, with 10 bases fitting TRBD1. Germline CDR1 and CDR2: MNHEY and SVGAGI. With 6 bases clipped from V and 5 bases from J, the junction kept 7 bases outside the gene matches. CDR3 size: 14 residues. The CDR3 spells CASRSRDRGNEQYF. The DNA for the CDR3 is TGTGCCAGCAGGAGCCGGGACAGGGGAAACGAGCAGTACTTC.

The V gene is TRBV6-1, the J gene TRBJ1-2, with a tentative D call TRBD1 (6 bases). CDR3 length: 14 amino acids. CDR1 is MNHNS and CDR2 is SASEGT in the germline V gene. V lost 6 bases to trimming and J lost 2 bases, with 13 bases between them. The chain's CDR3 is CASRRDTSNYGYTF. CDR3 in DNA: TGTGCCAGCAGGCGGGACACCAGCAACTATGGCTACACCTTC.

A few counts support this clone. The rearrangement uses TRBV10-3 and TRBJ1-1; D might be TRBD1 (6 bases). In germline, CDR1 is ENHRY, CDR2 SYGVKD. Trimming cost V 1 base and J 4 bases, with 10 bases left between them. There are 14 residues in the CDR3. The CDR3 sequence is CAISELGGSTEAFF. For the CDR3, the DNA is TGTGCCATCAGTGAGTTGGGGGGCAGCACTGAAGCTTTCTTT.

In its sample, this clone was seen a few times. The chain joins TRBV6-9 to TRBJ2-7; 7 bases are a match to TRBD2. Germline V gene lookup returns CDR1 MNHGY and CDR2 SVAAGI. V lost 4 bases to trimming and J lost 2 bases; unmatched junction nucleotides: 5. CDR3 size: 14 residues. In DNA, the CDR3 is TGTGCCAGCAGTTCTCCGGGACTACCCTACGAGCAGTACTTC. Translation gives CASSSPGLPYEQYF.

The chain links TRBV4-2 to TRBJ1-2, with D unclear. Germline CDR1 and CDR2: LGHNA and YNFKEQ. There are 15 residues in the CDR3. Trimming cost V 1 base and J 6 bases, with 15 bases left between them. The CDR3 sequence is CASSQVKDSSHGYTF. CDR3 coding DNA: TGTGCCAGCAGCCAAGTTAAAGACTCTTCCCATGGCTACACCTTC.

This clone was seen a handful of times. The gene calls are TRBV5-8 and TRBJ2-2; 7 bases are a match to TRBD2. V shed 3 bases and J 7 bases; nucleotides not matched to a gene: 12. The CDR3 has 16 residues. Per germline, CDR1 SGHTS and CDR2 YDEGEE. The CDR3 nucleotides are TGTGCCAGCAGCTACTATTCGGGGGGAAGCGGCGGGGAGCTGTTTTTT. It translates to CASSYYSGGSGGELFF.

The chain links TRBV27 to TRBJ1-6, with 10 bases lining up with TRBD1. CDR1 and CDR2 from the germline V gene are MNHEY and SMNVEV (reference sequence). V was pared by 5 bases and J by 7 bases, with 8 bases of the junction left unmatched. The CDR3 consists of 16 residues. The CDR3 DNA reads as TGTGCCAGCAGTCCAGACAGGGGGCTATTGAATTCACCCCTCCACTTT. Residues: CASSPDRGLLNSPLHF.

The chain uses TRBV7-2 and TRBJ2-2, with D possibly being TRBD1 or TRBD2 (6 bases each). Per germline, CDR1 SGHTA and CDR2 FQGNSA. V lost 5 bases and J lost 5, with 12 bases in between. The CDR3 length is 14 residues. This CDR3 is CASSERGRTGELFF. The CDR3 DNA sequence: TGTGCCAGCAGCGAACGGGGGCGGACCGGGGAGCTGTTTTTT. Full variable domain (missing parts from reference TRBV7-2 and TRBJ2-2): GAGVSQSPSNKVTEKGKDVELRCDPISGHTALYWYRQSLGQGLEFLIYFQGNSAPDKSGLPSDRFSAERTGGSVSTLTIQRTQQEDSAVYLCASSERGRTGELFFGEGSRLTVL.

The CDR3 region has the DNA TGTGCCAGCAAGAGTAGCCCAATGAACACTGAAGCTTTCTTT. Its translation: CASKSSPMNTEAFF. The chain joins TRBV6-5 to TRBJ1-1; the D is unclear. CDR3 length equals 14 residues. The ends were cut back, 7 bases at V and 0 bases at J, with 12 bases in the middle. Germline V gene lookup returns CDR1 MNHEY and CDR2 SVGAGI.

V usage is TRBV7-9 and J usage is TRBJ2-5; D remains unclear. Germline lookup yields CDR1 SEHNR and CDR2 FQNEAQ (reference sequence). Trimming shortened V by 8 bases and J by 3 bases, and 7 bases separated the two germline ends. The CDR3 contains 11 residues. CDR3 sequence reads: CASQAEETQYF. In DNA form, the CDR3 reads TGTGCCAGCCAAGCCGAAGAGACCCAGTACTTC. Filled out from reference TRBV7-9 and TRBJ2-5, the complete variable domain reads DTGVSQNPRHKITKRGQNVTFRCDPISEHNRLYWYRQTLGQGPEFLTYFQNEAQLEKSRLLSDRFSAERPKGSFSTLEIQRTEQGDSAMYLCASQAEETQYFGPGTRLLVL.